What follows are 14 T cell receptor beta chains derived from one specimen sequenced in a study of OX40 agonist ivuxolimab in advanced cancers. Libraries were constructed by the immunoSEQ multiplex PCR assay. TCRdb's version of the immuneACCESS table is confined to in-frame rearrangements and falls short of the full clone set. An unresolved V gene accounts for under half of the shortfall where checked; the remainder is of unknown origin. This sample gives 60,000 to 90,000 clones in total; under 95% of them show up just once. The ten largest clones take up about 0.4% of the sample. Sequences were derived from CD4+ or CD8+ T cells sorted from blood, sampled in a trial of the OX40 agonist ivuxolimab. All receptors come from an adult with an advanced solid tumor such as melanoma, head and neck, liver or kidney cancer.

V and J are TRBV7-7 and TRBJ2-5; D gene ambiguous. Trimming cost V 4 bases and J 0 bases, with 6 bases left between them. The germline V gene has CDR1 SSHAT and CDR2 FNYEAQ (reference sequence). The CDR3 is 13 amino acids. The CDR3 reads CASSSDYQETQYF. The CDR3 region has the DNA TGTGCCAGCAGCTCCGACTACCAAGAGACCCAGTACTTC.

This chain links TRBV5-1 with TRBJ2-3; tentatively, D is TRBD2 (6 bases). Trimming shortened V by 3 bases and J by 1 base, and 12 bases separated the two germline ends. CDR3 length: 15 residues. Germline CDR1 reads SGHRS; CDR2 reads YFSETQ. The CDR3 loop reads CASSSRLGGTDTQYF. CDR3 sequence (DNA): TGCGCCAGCAGCTCCCGACTAGGGGGCACAGATACGCAGTATTTT.

J is TRBJ1-5 and V is TRBV6-5; D ambiguous. CDR1 MNHEY and CDR2 SVGAGI come from the germline V gene. The CDR3 consists of 13 residues. V lost 5 bases and J 7 bases, leaving 12 bases between the germline ends. The CDR3 region has the DNA TGTGCCAGCAGTGCGGAATCGGGGCAGCCCCAGCATTTT. It codes for CASSAESGQPQHF.

The chain links TRBV9 to TRBJ2-1; 11 bases match TRBD2. The CDR3 has 16 amino acids. V shed 0 bases and J 5 bases; nucleotides not matched to a gene: 4. Germline V gene sequence: CDR1 SGDLS, CDR2 YYNGEE. The CDR3 spells CASSVDRLAGNNEQFF. The CDR3 bases are TGTGCCAGCAGCGTAGATAGACTAGCGGGGAACAATGAGCAGTTCTTC.

The chain combines TRBV7-2 with TRBJ1-5, with TRBD1 matching over 7 bases. CDR3 size: 14 residues. Germline assignment: CDR1 SGHTA and CDR2 FQGNSA. The J segment lost 2 bases and the V segment lost 3 bases, leaving 1 base of the junction unmatched. CDR3 bases: TGTGCCAGCAGCTTCGGGACAGGCAATCAGCCCCAGCATTTT. It codes for CASSFGTGNQPQHF.

The V call is TRBV5-1, the J call TRBJ2-5; D may match TRBD1 or TRBD2 (5 bases each). The CDR3 extends over 14 amino acids. The germline V and J ends were trimmed by 1 base and 5 bases, with 12 bases remaining between them. The germline CDR1 and CDR2 sequences are SGHRS and YFSETQ. CDR3 protein: CASSLSLAGETQYF. The DNA for the CDR3 is TGCGCCAGCAGCTTGAGTCTAGCAGGGGAGACCCAGTACTTC.

The V gene is TRBV15, the J gene TRBJ2-1; 9 bases are shared with TRBD2. The germline CDR1 and CDR2 sequences are LNHNV and YYDKDF (reference sequence). V lost 3 bases, J lost 10 bases, and 10 bases stayed unmatched. The CDR3 loop spans 15 amino acids. The CDR3 DNA sequence: TGTGCCACCAGCAGGGGGCGGGAGGGCCCCAGCGAGCAGTTCTTC. This encodes CATSRGREGPSEQFF.

The V call is TRBV5-1, the J call TRBJ2-3; weak D call: TRBD1 (7 bases). V was pared by 4 bases and J by 0 bases, with 15 bases between. The CDR3 contains 16 residues. The germline CDR1 and CDR2 sequences are SGHRS and YFSETQ. The CDR3 region is CASSGGTVTSTDTQYF. The DNA of the CDR3 is TGCGCCAGCAGCGGAGGGACAGTCACTAGCACAGATACGCAGTATTTT.

The CDR3 reads CASSRSPGTGDYEQYF. In DNA, the CDR3 is TGTGCCAGCAGCCGCAGTCCCGGGACAGGGGACTACGAGCAGTACTTC. This chain joins TRBV7-2 and TRBJ2-7; 10 nucleotides align to TRBD1. There are 16 residues in the CDR3. Germline CDR1 reads SGHTA; CDR2 reads FQGNSA. J lost 3 bases, V lost 5 bases, and 10 bases had no gene match.

The CDR3 DNA reads as TGTGCCAGCAGTTCCCAAGGGGGACTGGGGGGCTACACCTTC. The encoded protein is CASSSQGGLGGYTF. The genes are TRBV27 and TRBJ1-2; a possible D gene is TRBD1 (6 bases). The CDR3 contains 14 residues. Germline V gene lookup returns CDR1 MNHEY and CDR2 SMNVEV (reference sequence). V was trimmed by 4 bases and J by 8 bases, leaving 17 bases between them.

Written as DNA, the CDR3 is TGTGCCAGCAAGTCGGTCGCGGACACAGATACGCAGTATTTT. Translation: CASKSVADTDTQYF. This chain uses TRBV6-5 with TRBJ2-3; D remains unclear. Trimming cost V 7 bases and J 2 bases, with 13 bases left between them. CDR1 is MNHEY, CDR2 SVGAGI, per germline. This CDR3 spans 14 amino acids.

The rearrangement joins TRBV18 to TRBJ1-1; no reliable D call. Trimming removed 3 bases at V and 4 bases at J, with 18 bases between. CDR3 length equals 16 residues. Looked up from germline, CDR1 is KGHSH and CDR2 is LQKENI. The chain's CDR3 is CASSPRSSDTTTEAFF. The CDR3 nucleotides read TGTGCCAGCTCACCGCGCTCTTCTGACACGACCACTGAAGCTTTCTTT.

A single count supports this clone. This chain links TRBV4-1 with TRBJ1-4, with D possibly matching TRBD1 (5 bases). Germline values: CDR1 MGHRA, CDR2 YSYEKL. Trimming removed 0 bases from V and 0 bases from J, with 11 bases in between. The CDR3 is made up of 17 amino acids. This CDR3 reads CASSQDRRGATNEKLFF. CDR3 coding DNA: TGCGCCAGCAGCCAAGATCGGCGGGGGGCAACTAATGAAAAACTGTTTTTT.

V and J are TRBV7-2 and TRBJ2-3; TRBD1 matches 7 bases. CDR3 length: 13 residues. Germline V CDR1 and CDR2: SGHTA, FQGNSA. Trimming at V came to 0 bases and at J to 10 bases, leaving 4 bases not matched to a gene. CDR3 residues: CASSLALQGPQYF. The CDR3 DNA is TGTGCCAGCAGCTTAGCGTTACAGGGGCCGCAGTATTTT. Drawing the rest from reference TRBV7-2 and TRBJ2-3, the complete variable domain is GAGVSQSPSNKVTEKGKDVELRCDPISGHTALYWYRQSLGQGLEFLIYFQGNSAPDKSGLPSDRFSAERTGGSVSTLTIQRTQQEDSAVYLCASSLALQGPQYFGPGTRLTVL.